This TCR beta chain was sequenced during a study of human T cells and chemical hapten exposure. On the study more broadly: Minor volume differences among pooled libraries chiefly drove per-sample TCR yield variation.

This clonotype was seen many times. CDR3 length: 14 amino acids. Trimming took 0 bases from V and 3 from J; bases not matched to a gene: 4. The V gene's germline CDR1 is DFQATT and CDR2 SNEGSKA (reference sequence). TCRdb reanalysed the 5' RACE reads using MiXCR and keeps one entry per CDR3 protein. The sample consists of 130,000 or so distinct CDR3 sequences, over 3.5% of them appearing once. The authors extracted total RNA from unfractionated whole blood. The J gene is TRBJ1-1, the V gene TRBV20-1, with 7 bases fitting TRBD1. The source of this sequence is a female donor in good health. The CDR3 sequence is CSAREETGDTEAFF. The CDR3 DNA follows: TGCAGTGCTAGAGAGGAAACAGGGGACACTGAAGCTTTCTTT.